The next 26 T cell receptor beta chains were all read from a single sample in a study of CD8+ T cells in alopecia areata. As the sequencing template, cDNA was produced by extracting RNA and reverse transcribing it. Sequencing used immunoSEQ multiplex PCR; TCRdb keeps in-frame clones, though not all of them. The data hold 150,000 or so clones, with 85% to 90% observed a single time. The material was CD8+ T cells sorted from blood, obtained at week 0. Receptors were obtained from a human donor with alopecia areata.

The genes are TRBV12-5 and TRBJ2-7; perhaps TRBD2 as D (7 bases). The V gene lost 2 bases and the J gene lost 3 bases, with 17 bases spanning the gap. The CDR3 runs to 16 residues. Germline V gene data show CDR1 as LGHNT and CDR2 as FRNRAP. CDR3 in amino acids: CASGLLNGGLVYEQYF. The CDR3 DNA follows: TGTGCTAGTGGTTTGCTGAACGGGGGGCTAGTCTACGAGCAGTACTTC.

The V gene is TRBV29-1, the J gene TRBJ2-2, with TRBD1 matching over 10 bases. Germline CDR1 SQVTM, CDR2 ANQGSEA. V gave up 3 bases and J gave up 3 bases; unmatched junction bases: 7. The CDR3 has 16 amino acids. For the CDR3, the DNA is TGCAGCGTTGAGTTATGGGACAGGGGACACACCGGGGAGCTGTTTTTT. Residues: CSVELWDRGHTGELFF.

CDR3 residues: CASSPGTSSEETQYF. For the CDR3, the DNA is TGTGCCAGCTCACCAGGGACATCGAGTGAAGAGACCCAGTACTTC. The rearrangement links TRBV18 to TRBJ2-5; a weak D match, TRBD1 (6 bases). Trimming removed 2 bases at V and 3 bases at J, with 13 bases between. This CDR3 has 15 amino acids. Germline loops: CDR1 KGHSH, CDR2 LQKENI.

The chain joins TRBV7-2 to TRBJ2-7; TRBD1 might be the D (6 bases). Between the trimmed V and J ends, which lost 5 bases and 1 base, there was a span of 12 bases. Germline V gene data show CDR1 as SGHTA and CDR2 as FQGNSA. The CDR3 is made up of 14 amino acids. CDR3 coding DNA: TGTGCCAGCAGCCAATCGGGACAATCCTACGAGCAGTACTTC. It encodes CASSQSGQSYEQYF.

V usage is TRBV7-8 and J usage is TRBJ2-1; no clear D gene. V gave up 2 bases and J gave up 8 bases, with 16 bases separating them. The CDR3 runs to 15 residues. Per the germline V gene, CDR1 is SGHVS and CDR2 is FQNEAQ. CDR3 DNA: TGTGCCAGCAGCTTACAGAGGCCCCCGGTAGATGAGCAGTTCTTC. This codes for CASSLQRPPVDEQFF.

The rearrangement uses TRBV5-1 and TRBJ2-3, with D uncertain. Germline CDR1 reads SGHRS; CDR2 reads YFSETQ. Trimming pared 0 bases from V and 5 bases from J, leaving 13 bases between. This CDR3 has 15 residues. DNA for the CDR3: TGCGCCAGCAGCTTGGCTTACGGCCGAAAAGATACGCAGTATTTT. Translation: CASSLAYGRKDTQYF.

V is TRBV6-5 and J is TRBJ2-7, with D uncertain. V lost 0 bases and J lost 3, with 9 bases in between. The CDR3 length is 14 residues. Germline V gene sequence: CDR1 MNHEY, CDR2 SVGAGI. CDR3 nucleotides: TGTGCCAGCAGTTACTCAGGGCTGGGCTACGAGCAGTACTTC. Amino acids: CASSYSGLGYEQYF.

The rearrangement links TRBV7-9 to TRBJ2-5; D ambiguous. The CDR3 has 14 amino acids. Germline CDR1 is SEHNR and CDR2 is FQNEAQ (reference sequence). V shed 1 base and J shed 1 base, with 7 bases lying between them. In DNA form, the CDR3 reads TGTGCCAGCAGCTTAGGTCAGATCCAAGAGACCCAGTACTTC. It specifies CASSLGQIQETQYF.

The rearrangement uses TRBV2 and TRBJ2-2; weak D call: TRBD2 (5 bases). The germline V gene has CDR1 SNHLY and CDR2 FYNNEI. The CDR3 is 15 residues long. Trimming removed 1 base at V and 1 base at J, with 7 bases between. The CDR3 region has the DNA TGTGCCAGCAGTGAAGGACTACTGAACACCGGGGAGCTGTTTTTT. It codes for CASSEGLLNTGELFF.

V gene TRBV4-2 combines with J gene TRBJ2-1; 8 nucleotides agree with TRBD2. The CDR3 spans 17 residues. With V trimmed by 0 bases and J by 4 bases, 8 bases remained unmatched. Germline CDR1 is LGHNA and CDR2 is YNFKEQ. CDR3 loop: CASSQDIRAGDYNEQFF. The CDR3 DNA sequence: TGTGCCAGCAGCCAAGATATACGAGCGGGAGATTACAATGAGCAGTTCTTC.

The CDR3 protein is CASSPEGRGYNEQFF. CDR3 DNA: TGTGCCAGCAGCCCGGAGGGACGGGGATACAATGAGCAGTTCTTC. The chain employs TRBV13 and TRBJ2-1, with a tentative D call TRBD2 (6 bases). Germline CDR1 PRHDT, CDR2 FYEKMQ (reference sequence). There are 15 residues in the CDR3. V lost 5 bases to trimming and J lost 4 bases, with 15 bases between them.

This clone was picked up a small number of times. The V and J genes are TRBV29-1 and TRBJ2-1; 8 positions match TRBD2. The V gene's germline CDR1 is SQVTM and CDR2 ANQGSEA. V shed 3 bases and J 5 bases; nucleotides not matched to a gene: 6. CDR3 length: 14 residues. CDR3 sequence reads: CSVEGRGGNNEQFF. CDR3 nucleotides: TGCAGCGTTGAGGGCCGGGGGGGGAACAATGAGCAGTTCTTC.

V usage is TRBV30 and J usage is TRBJ2-5; D not certain. From germline, CDR1 is GTSNPN and CDR2 SVGIG (reference sequence). The ends were cut back, 0 bases at V and 4 bases at J, with 6 bases in the middle. The CDR3 extends over 12 amino acids. The CDR3 loop is CAWSVSGETQYF. The CDR3 DNA follows: TGTGCCTGGAGTGTATCAGGAGAGACCCAGTACTTC.

This clone was seen only once. The chain recombines TRBV10-2 with TRBJ1-1; D is uncertain. With 5 bases removed from V and 1 base from J, the gap between germline ends came to 8 bases. The CDR3 covers 13 residues. CDR1 and CDR2 (germline): WSHSY, SAAADI. This CDR3 reads CASSHQENTEAFF. In DNA form, the CDR3 reads TGCGCCAGCAGTCATCAGGAGAACACTGAAGCTTTCTTT.

The count of this clone is one. The rearrangement uses TRBV19 and TRBJ1-2; D is undetermined. CDR1 and CDR2 (germline): LNHDA, SQIVND (reference sequence). The V gene lost 8 bases and the J gene lost 7 bases, with 23 bases spanning the gap. The CDR3 is 15 amino acids. In DNA form, the CDR3 reads TGTGCCAGTGGCCACCTGGACCTCTCCTTACTTGGCTACACCTTC. As protein: CASGHLDLSLLGYTF. Full variable domain (remainder filled in from reference TRBV19 and TRBJ1-2): DGGITQSPKYLFRKEGQNVTLSCEQNLNHDAMYWYRQDPGQGLRLIYYSQIVNDFQKGDIAEGYSVSREKKESFPLTVTSAQKNPTAFYLCASGHLDLSLLGYTFGSGTRLTVV.

The J gene is TRBJ1-2, the V gene TRBV27, with no clear D. This CDR3 has 14 residues. V was cut by 5 bases and J by 0 bases, with 10 bases left in between. The germline V gene encodes CDR1 MNHEY and CDR2 SMNVEV (reference sequence). The DNA of the CDR3 is TGTGCCAGCAGTAAGGGTATTGCTAACTATGGCTACACCTTC. Its protein product is CASSKGIANYGYTF.

The V and J genes are TRBV18 and TRBJ1-1; D is unclear. Trimming shortened V by 1 base and J by 2 bases, and 11 bases separated the two germline ends. Germline CDR1 reads KGHSH; CDR2 reads LQKENI. This CDR3 region has 15 residues. CDR3 protein: CASSPRPLDNTEAFF. CDR3 sequence (DNA): TGTGCCAGCTCACCACGGCCGCTGGATAACACTGAAGCTTTCTTT.

V usage is TRBV4-1 and J usage is TRBJ1-6; tentative D call: TRBD1 (5 bases). The V end was cut by 0 bases, the J end by 7 bases, with 16 bases between. The CDR3 loop spans 17 amino acids. The germline V gene encodes CDR1 MGHRA and CDR2 YSYEKL. CDR3 DNA sequence: TGCGCCAGCAGCCAAGAAGCGGGGCCCCAAGGGAATTCACCCCTCCACTTT. This encodes CASSQEAGPQGNSPLHF.

This clone is a singleton in its sample. The J gene is TRBJ2-3, the V gene TRBV29-1; 14 bases fit TRBD2. The V and J ends lost 4 bases and 1 base, in that order; junction bases with no gene match: 4. Germline-derived CDR1 and CDR2 are SQVTM and ANQGSEA. There are 16 residues in the CDR3. CDR3 in amino acids: CSVGGTSGSGTDTQYF. DNA for the CDR3: TGCAGCGTTGGGGGGACTAGCGGGAGTGGCACAGATACGCAGTATTTT.

The chain combines TRBV7-9 with TRBJ2-7, with 7 bases that match TRBD2. This CDR3 has 15 residues. Germline CDR1 is SEHNR and CDR2 is FQNEAQ (reference sequence). V gave up 2 bases and J gave up 5 bases; unmatched junction bases: 9. The CDR3 region has the DNA TGTGCCAGCAGCTTATTATCCGGGGGGAGGGACGAGCAGTACTTC. Residues: CASSLLSGGRDEQYF.

The sample holds a few counts of this clone. DNA for the CDR3: TGTGCCAGCAGTTTAAGTCTAGCGACTAACTCTGGGGCCAACGTCCTGACTTTC. This codes for CASSLSLATNSGANVLTF. The genes are TRBV28 and TRBJ2-6, with D perhaps TRBD2 (6 bases). CDR1 and CDR2 (germline): MDHEN, SYDVKM. V was shortened by 2 bases and J by 0 bases, with 14 bases between the two germline ends. The CDR3 length is 18 residues.

CDR3 region: CASSVQVYEQYF. The CDR3 DNA is TGTGCCAGCAGCGTACAAGTCTACGAGCAGTACTTC. The chain recombines TRBV7-9 with TRBJ2-7; D is unclear. Germline values: CDR1 SEHNR, CDR2 FQNEAQ (reference sequence). V shed 5 bases and J shed 3 bases, with 8 bases lying between them. There are 12 residues in the CDR3.

Remarks on this clone: The same CDR3 is also encoded by other DNA sequences in this sample. This sequence joins TRBV6-5 and TRBJ2-2; no clear D gene. The V end lost 1 base, the J end lost 2 bases, and 2 bases lay between the germline ends. Germline V gives CDR1 MNHEY, CDR2 SVGAGI. The CDR3 covers 13 residues. In nucleotides, the CDR3 is TGTGCCAGCAGTTACTACAACACCGGGGAGCTGTTTTTT. Translating it yields CASSYYNTGELFF.

The chain is built from TRBV5-6 and TRBJ2-1; no firm D call. This CDR3 region has 15 residues. Germline CDR1 SGHDT, CDR2 YYEEEE. V lost 6 bases, J lost 0 bases, and 13 bases lay in between. In nucleotides, the CDR3 is TGTGCCAGCAAACCCGTATCGAGCTCCTACAATGAGCAGTTCTTC. This encodes CASKPVSSSYNEQFF.

DNA for the CDR3: TGTGCCAGCACCGTCGGCGGGGAGCAAACTGAAGCTTTCTTT. Protein: CASTVGGEQTEAFF. V usage is TRBV5-6 and J usage is TRBJ1-1, with no clear D. Germline-derived CDR1 and CDR2 are SGHDT and YYEEEE. V lost 6 bases and J lost 5, with 17 bases in between. The CDR3 has 14 residues.

The chain links TRBV15 to TRBJ2-1; D is undetermined. Trimming shortened V by 3 bases and J by 8 bases, and 11 bases separated the two germline ends. Germline CDR1 LNHNV, CDR2 YYDKDF (reference sequence). The CDR3 sequence is 13 residues long. The CDR3 DNA sequence: TGTGCCACCAGCAGTGCCATCGAGTATGAGCAGTTCTTC. It codes for CATSSAIEYEQFF.